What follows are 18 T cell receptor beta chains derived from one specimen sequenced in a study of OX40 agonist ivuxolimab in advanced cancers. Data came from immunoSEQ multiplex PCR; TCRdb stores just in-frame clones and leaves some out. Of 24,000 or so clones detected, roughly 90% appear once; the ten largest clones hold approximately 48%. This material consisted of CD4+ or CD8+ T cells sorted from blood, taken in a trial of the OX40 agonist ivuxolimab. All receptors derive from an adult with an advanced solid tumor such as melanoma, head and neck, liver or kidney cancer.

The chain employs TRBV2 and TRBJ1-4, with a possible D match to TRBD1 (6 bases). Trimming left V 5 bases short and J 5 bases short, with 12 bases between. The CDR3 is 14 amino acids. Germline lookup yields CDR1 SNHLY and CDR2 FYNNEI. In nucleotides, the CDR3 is TGTGCCAGCAGTCTCCGAGGGGGAAATGAAAAACTGTTTTTT. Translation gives CASSLRGGNEKLFF.

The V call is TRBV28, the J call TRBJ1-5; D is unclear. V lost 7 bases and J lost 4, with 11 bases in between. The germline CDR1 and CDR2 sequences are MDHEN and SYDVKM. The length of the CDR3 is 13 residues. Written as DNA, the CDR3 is TGTGCCAGCACCCGCTTCCCGAATCAGCCCCAGCATTTT. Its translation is CASTRFPNQPQHF.

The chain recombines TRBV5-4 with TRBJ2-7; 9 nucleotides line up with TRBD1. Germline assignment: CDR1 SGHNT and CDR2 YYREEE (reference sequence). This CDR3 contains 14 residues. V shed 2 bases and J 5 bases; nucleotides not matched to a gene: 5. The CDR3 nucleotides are TGTGCCAGCAGCTTCGGACAGGGGATACACGAGCAGTACTTC. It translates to CASSFGQGIHEQYF.

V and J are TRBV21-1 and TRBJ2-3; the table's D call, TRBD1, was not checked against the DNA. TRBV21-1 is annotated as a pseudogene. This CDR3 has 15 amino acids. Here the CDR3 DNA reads TGTGCCAGCCAGATTGACAGGGGGGGCACAGATACGCAGTATTTT. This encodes CASQIDRGGTDTQYF.

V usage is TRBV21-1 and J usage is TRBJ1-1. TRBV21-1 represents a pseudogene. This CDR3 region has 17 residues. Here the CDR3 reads CASSNENRDPGPGEAFF. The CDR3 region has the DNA TGTGCCAGCAGCAATGAGAACCGGGATCCGGGACCGGGTGAAGCTTTCTTT.

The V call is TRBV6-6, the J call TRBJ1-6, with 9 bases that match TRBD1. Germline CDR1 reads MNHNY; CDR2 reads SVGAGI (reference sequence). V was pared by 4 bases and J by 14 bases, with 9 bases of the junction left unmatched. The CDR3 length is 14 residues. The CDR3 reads CASSSLGQGISLHF. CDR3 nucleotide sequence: TGTGCCAGCAGTTCCCTGGGACAGGGAATATCCCTCCACTTT.

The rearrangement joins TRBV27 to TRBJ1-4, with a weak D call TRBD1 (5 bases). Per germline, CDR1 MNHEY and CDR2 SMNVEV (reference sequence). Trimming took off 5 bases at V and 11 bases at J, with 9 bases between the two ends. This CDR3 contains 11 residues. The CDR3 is CASSPGTKLFF. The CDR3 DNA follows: TGTGCCAGCAGTCCAGGGACTAAACTGTTTTTT.

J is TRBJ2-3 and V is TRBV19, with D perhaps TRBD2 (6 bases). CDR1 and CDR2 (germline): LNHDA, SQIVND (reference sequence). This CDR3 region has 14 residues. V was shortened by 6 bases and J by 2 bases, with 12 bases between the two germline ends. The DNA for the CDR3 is TGTGCCAGTAGCCGGGGGAGCGACACAGATACGCAGTATTTT. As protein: CASSRGSDTDTQYF.

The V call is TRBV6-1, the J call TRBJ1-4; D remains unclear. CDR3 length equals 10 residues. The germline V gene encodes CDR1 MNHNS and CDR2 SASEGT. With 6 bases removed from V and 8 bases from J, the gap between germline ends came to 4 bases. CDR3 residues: CASRGEKLFF. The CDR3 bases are TGTGCCAGCAGAGGGGAAAAACTGTTTTTT.

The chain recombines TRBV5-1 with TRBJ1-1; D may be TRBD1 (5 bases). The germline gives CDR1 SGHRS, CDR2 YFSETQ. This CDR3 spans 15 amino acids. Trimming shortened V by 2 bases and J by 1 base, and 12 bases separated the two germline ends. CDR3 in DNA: TGCGCCAGCAGCTTTACAGGACCCAAGAACACTGAAGCTTTCTTT. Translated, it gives CASSFTGPKNTEAFF.

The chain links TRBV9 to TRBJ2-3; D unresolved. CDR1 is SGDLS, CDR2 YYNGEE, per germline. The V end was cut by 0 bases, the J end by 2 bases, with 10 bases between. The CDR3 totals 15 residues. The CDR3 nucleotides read TGTGCCAGCAGCGTAGACGTTGGGTTCACAGATACGCAGTATTTT. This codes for CASSVDVGFTDTQYF.

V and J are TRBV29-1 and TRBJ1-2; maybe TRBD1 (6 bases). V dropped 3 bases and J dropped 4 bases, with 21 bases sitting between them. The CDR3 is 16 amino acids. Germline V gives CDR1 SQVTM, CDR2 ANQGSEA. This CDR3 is CSVDSWGQGLSYGYTF. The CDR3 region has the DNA TGCAGCGTTGACTCCTGGGGGCAGGGTTTGAGCTATGGCTACACCTTC. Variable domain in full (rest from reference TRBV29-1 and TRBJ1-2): SAVISQKPSRDICQRGTSLTIQCQVDSQVTMMFWYRQQPGQSLTLIATANQGSEATYESGFVIDKFPISRPNLTFSTLTVSNMSPEDSSIYLCSVDSWGQGLSYGYTFGSGTRLTVV.

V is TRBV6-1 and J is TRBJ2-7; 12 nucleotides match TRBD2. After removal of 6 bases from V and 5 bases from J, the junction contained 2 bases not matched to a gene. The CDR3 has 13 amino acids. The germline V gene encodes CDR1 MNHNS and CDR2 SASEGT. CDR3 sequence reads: CASRRTSGDEQYF. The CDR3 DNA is TGTGCCAGCAGACGGACTAGCGGGGACGAGCAGTACTTC.

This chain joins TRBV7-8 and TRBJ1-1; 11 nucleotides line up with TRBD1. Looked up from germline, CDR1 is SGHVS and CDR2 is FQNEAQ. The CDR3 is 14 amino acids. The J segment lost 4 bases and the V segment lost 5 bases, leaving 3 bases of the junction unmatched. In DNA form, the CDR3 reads TGTGCCAGCAGCATGGGACAGGGGGGCACTGAAGCTTTCTTT. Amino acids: CASSMGQGGTEAFF.

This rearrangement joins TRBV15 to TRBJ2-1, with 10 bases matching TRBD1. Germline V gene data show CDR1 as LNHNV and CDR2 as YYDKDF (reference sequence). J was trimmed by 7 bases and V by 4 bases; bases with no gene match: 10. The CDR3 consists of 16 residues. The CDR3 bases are TGTGCCACCAGCACCACCAAGGGGACAGGGGTAAATGAGCAGTTCTTC. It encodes CATSTTKGTGVNEQFF.

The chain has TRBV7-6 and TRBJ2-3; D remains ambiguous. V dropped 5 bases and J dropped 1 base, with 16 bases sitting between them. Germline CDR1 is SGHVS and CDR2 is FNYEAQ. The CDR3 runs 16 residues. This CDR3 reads CASSTSSVGRTDTQYF. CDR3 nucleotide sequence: TGTGCCAGCAGCACCTCGTCGGTAGGGCGCACAGATACGCAGTATTTT.

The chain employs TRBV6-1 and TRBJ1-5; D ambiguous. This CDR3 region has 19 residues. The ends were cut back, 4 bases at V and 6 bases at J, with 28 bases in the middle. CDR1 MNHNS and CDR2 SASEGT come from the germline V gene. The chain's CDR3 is CASSGRLRTAPRYGQPQHF. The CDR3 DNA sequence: TGTGCCAGCAGTGGACGGCTCCGGACGGCCCCCCGGTATGGTCAGCCCCAGCATTTT.

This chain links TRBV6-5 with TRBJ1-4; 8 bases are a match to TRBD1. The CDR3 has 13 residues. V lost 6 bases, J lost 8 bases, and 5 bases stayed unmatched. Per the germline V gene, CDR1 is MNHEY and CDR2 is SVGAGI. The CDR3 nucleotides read TGTGCCAGCAGCCCGACAGGGGAGGAAAAACTGTTTTTT. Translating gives CASSPTGEEKLFF.